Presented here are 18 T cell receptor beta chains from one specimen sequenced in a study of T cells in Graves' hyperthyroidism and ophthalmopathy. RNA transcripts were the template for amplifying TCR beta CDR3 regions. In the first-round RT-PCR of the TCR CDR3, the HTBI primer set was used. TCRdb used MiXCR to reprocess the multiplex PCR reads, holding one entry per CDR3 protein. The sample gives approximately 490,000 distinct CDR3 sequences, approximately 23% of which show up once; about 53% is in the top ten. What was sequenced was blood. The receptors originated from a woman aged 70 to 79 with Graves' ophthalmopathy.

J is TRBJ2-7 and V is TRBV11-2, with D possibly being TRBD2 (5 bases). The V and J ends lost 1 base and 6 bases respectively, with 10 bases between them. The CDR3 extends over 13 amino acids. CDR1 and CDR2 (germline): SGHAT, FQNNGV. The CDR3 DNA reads TGTGCCAGCAGCTTAGTTTCTGGAGGCGAGCAGTACTTC. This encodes CASSLVSGGEQYF.

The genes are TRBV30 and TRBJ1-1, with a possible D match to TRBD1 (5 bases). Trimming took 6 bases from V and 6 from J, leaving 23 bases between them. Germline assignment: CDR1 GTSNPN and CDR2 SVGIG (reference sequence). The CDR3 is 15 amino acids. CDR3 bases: TGTGCCTGCAGTCGCGACAGTCGCCAAACGGCTGAAGCTTTCTTT. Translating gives CACSRDSRQTAEAFF.

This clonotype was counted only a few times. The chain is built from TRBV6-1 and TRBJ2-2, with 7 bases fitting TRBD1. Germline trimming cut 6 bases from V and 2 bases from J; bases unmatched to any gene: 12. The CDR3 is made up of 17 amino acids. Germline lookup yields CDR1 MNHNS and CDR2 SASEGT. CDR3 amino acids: CASRFPYTGANTGELFF. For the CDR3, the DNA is TGTGCCAGCAGATTTCCCTATACAGGGGCCAACACCGGGGAGCTGTTTTTT.

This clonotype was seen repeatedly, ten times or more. The CDR3 spells CASSTFDTQYF. CDR3 bases: TGTGCCAGCAGCACCTTTGATACGCAGTATTTT. The rearrangement links TRBV11-2 to TRBJ2-3; D ambiguous. The CDR3 totals 11 residues. The V end was cut by 5 bases, the J end by 6 bases, with 6 bases between. Germline V gene lookup returns CDR1 SGHAT and CDR2 FQNNGV.

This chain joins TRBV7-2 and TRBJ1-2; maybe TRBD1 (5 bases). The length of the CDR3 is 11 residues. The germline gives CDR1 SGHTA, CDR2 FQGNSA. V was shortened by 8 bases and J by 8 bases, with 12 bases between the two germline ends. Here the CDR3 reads CASASGGGYTF. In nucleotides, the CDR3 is TGTGCCAGCGCCTCCGGGGGAGGCTACACCTTC.

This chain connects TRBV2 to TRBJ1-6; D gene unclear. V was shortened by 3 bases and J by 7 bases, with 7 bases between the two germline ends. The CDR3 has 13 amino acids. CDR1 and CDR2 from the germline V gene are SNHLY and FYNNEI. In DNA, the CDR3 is TGTGCCAGCAGTGATTGGACCAATTCACCCCTCCACTTT. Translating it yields CASSDWTNSPLHF.

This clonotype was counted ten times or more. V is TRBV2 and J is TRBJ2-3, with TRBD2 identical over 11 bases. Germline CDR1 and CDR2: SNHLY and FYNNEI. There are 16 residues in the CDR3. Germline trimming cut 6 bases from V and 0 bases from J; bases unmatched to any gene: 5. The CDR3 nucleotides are TGTGCCAGCAGACCGGGACTAGCGGCTAGCACAGATACGCAGTATTTT. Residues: CASRPGLAASTDTQYF.

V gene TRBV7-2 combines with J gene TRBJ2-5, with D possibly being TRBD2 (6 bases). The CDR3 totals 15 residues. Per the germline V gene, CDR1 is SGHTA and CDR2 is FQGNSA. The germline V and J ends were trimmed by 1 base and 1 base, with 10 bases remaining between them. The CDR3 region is CASSLGGVPQETQYF. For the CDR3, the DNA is TGTGCCAGCAGCTTAGGGGGGGTGCCCCAAGAGACCCAGTACTTC.

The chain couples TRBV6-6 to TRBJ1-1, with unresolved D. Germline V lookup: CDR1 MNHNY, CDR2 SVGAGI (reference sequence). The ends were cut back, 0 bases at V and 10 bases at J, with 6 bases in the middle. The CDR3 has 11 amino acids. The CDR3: CASSYSMGAFF. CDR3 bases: TGTGCCAGCAGTTACTCGATGGGAGCTTTCTTT.

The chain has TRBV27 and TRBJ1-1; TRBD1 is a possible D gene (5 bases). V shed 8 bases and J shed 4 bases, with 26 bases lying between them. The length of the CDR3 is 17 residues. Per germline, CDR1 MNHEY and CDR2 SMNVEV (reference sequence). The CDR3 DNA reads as TGTGCCAGCCAACGTCGAGGGGCAGGGATAACTTCCACTGAAGCTTTCTTT. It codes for CASQRRGAGITSTEAFF.

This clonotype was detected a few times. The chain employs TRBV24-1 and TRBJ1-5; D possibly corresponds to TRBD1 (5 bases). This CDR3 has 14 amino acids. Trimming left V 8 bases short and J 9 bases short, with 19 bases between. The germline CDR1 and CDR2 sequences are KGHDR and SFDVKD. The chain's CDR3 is CATNEGLGGGPQHF. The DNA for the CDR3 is TGTGCCACCAACGAAGGGCTCGGGGGGGGGCCCCAGCATTTT.

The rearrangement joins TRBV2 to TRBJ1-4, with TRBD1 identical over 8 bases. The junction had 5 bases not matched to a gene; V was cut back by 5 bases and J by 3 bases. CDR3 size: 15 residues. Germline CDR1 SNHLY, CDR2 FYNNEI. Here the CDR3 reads CASSRIQGANEKLFF. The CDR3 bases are TGTGCCAGCAGTCGTATACAGGGGGCTAATGAAAAACTGTTTTTT.

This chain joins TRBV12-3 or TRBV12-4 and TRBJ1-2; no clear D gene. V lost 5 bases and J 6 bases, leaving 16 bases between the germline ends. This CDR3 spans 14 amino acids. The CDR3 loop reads CASSAWTESHGYTF. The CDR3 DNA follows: TGTGCCAGCAGTGCCTGGACTGAGTCCCATGGCTACACCTTC.

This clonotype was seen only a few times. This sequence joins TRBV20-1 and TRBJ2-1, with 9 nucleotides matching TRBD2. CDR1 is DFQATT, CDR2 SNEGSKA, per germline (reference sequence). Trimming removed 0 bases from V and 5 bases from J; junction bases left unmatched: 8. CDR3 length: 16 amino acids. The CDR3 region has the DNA TGCAGTGCTAGAGATCCCCTAGCGGGAAGTAACAATGAGCAGTTCTTC. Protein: CSARDPLAGSNNEQFF.

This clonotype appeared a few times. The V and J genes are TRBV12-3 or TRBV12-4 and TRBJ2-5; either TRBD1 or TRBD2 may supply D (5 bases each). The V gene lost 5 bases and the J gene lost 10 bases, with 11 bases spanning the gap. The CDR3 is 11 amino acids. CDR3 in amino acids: CASSTSGGQYF. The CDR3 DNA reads TGTGCCAGCAGTACCTCTGGGGGCCAGTACTTC.

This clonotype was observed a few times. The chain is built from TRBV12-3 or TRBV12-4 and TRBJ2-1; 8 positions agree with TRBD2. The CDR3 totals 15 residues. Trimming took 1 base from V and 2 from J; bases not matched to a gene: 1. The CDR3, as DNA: TGTGCCAGCAGTTTAGATAGCGGGACCTACAATGAGCAGTTCTTC. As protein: CASSLDSGTYNEQFF.

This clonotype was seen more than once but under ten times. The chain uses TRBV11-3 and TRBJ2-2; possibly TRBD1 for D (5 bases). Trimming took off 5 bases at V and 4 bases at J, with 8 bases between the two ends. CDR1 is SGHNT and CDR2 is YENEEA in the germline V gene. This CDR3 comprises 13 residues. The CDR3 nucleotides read TGTGCCAGCAGCACCACAGGCACCGGGGAGCTGTTTTTT. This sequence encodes CASSTTGTGELFF.

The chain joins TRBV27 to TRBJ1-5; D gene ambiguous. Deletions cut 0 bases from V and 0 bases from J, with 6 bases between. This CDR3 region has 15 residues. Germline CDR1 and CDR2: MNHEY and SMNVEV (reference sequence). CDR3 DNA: TGTGCCAGCAGTTTATCGGGTTATAGCAATCAGCCCCAGCATTTT. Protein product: CASSLSGYSNQPQHF.